This T cell receptor beta chain stems from a study of blood T cell repertoires in COVID-19. Study summary: Samples representing acute and convalescent COVID-19 were sourced from the United States, Italy and Spain. The analysed material was cDNA or gDNA that came from T cells, B-cell-depleted T cells, or PBMCs.

Authors' methods: For nucleated cells, counts were estimated from reference gene primer amplification. TCRdb keeps only in-frame clones here, not all; method: immunoSEQ multiplex PCR. The DNA gave D and trimming, while V, J and clone size come from that table. The sample yields under 200,000 clones, less than 90% seen once. Germline V gene data show CDR1 as SEHNR and CDR2 as FQNEAQ (reference sequence). The CDR3 covers 15 residues. Trimming cost V 2 bases and J 1 base, with 12 bases left between them. Sequenced input: peripheral blood. The TCR sequence derives from a man between 18 and 35 years old with active or convalescent COVID-19. V and J are TRBV7-9 and TRBJ2-7; weak D call: TRBD2 (5 bases). The CDR3, as DNA: TGTGCCAGCAGCTTATCGGGGTTGGGTTCCTACGAGCAGTACTTC. This codes for CASSLSGLGSYEQYF.